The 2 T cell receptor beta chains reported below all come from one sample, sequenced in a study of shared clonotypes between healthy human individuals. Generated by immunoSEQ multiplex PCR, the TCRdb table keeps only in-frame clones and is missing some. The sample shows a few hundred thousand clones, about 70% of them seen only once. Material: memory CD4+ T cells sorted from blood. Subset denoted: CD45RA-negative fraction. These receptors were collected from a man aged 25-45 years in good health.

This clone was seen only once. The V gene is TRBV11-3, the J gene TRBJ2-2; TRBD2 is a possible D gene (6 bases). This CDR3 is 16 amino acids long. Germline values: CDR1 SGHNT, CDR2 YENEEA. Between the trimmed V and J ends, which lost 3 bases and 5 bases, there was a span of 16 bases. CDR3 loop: CASSLGTSHRTGELFF. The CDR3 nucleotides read TGTGCCAGCAGCTTGGGGACTTCCCACCGAACCGGGGAGCTGTTTTTT.

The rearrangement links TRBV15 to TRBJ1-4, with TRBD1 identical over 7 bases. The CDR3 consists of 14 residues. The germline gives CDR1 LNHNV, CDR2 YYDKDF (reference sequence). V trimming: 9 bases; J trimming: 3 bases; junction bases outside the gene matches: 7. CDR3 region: CATSMTGSNEKLFF. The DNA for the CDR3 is TGTGCCACTTCTATGACAGGGTCTAATGAAAAACTGTTTTTT.